This is a list of T cell receptor beta chains from one sample in a study of T-cell reconstitution after alpha-beta-depleted transplantation in children. TCRdb analysed the PCR reads with MiXCR anew, one entry per CDR3 protein. The repertoire holds about 500,000 distinct CDR3 sequences, with about 30% as singletons. The material was PBMCs from the stem cell graft donor, obtained from the stem cell graft. The receptors were sampled from a human donor who donated a stem cell graft to a child with aplastic anemia. CDR3s include the opening cysteine and the closing phenylalanine or tryptophan. A D gene is named only where the DNA matches it firmly. Expanded clones are given a class, and other clones once, few, many or no size at all.

d_call clone_size cdr3_length j_call v_call cdr3_nt cdr3_aa
TRBD1 - 15 TRBJ2-2 TRBV28 TGTGCCAGCAGCCAGAGGACAGGGCGCACCGGGGAGCTGTTTTTT CASSQRTGRTGELFF
- few 15 TRBJ2-3 TRBV5-1 TGCGCCAGCAGCTTACAGGCCACTGAAGCAGATACGCAGTATTTT CASSLQATEADTQYF
- many 13 TRBJ1-3 TRBV7-2 TGTGCCAGCAGCTTAGGTCACGGGGGGGCCATATATTTT CASSLGHGGAIYF
TRBD2 - 15 TRBJ2-3 TRBV6-2/TRBV6-3 TGTGCCAGCGGGACGACTAGCGGGAGAACAGATACGCAGTATTTT CASGTTSGRTDTQYF
- - 12 TRBJ1-1 TRBV20-1 TGCAGCTCTAGGGGGGGGTACACTGAAGCTTTCTTT CSSRGGYTEAFF
- - 14 TRBJ1-1 TRBV6-2/TRBV6-3 TGTGCCAGCAGTTACTCGAGACGGAACACTGAAGCTTTCTTT CASSYSRRNTEAFF
TRBD1 - 14 TRBJ1-5 TRBV20-1 TGCAGTGCCTGGACAGGGAGCGGCAATCAGCCCCAGCATTTT CSAWTGSGNQPQHF
- few 13 TRBJ1-5 TRBV18 TGTGCCAGCACAGGGTCGGGCAATCAGCCCCAGCATTTT CASTGSGNQPQHF
- - 13 TRBJ2-3 TRBV29-1 TGCAGCGTTGAGGACGGAGAGGCAGATACGCAGTATTTT CSVEDGEADTQYF
- - 12 TRBJ1-2 TRBV20-1 TGCAGTGCTAGAGAGGGCGGCTATGGCTACACCTTC CSAREGGYGYTF
- - 14 TRBJ1-5 TRBV20-1 TGCAGTGCTAGAGGCGAGGTATACAATCAGCCCCAGCATTTT CSARGEVYNQPQHF
- few 14 TRBJ2-2 TRBV27 TGTGCCAGCAGTCTTTTAGCTCTCACCGGGGAGCTGTTTTTT CASSLLALTGELFF
TRBD1 few 18 TRBJ2-1 TRBV11-2 TGTGCCAGCAGCTCCGAATCTTTCAGACAGGGGATGTACAATGAGCAGTTCTTC CASSSESFRQGMYNEQFF
TRBD1 - 12 TRBJ1-5 TRBV12-3/TRBV12-4 TGTGCCAGCAGTTCCGCCACAGGGGCTCAGCATTTT CASSSATGAQHF
TRBD2 - 16 TRBJ2-3 TRBV4-3 TGCGCCAGCAGCCAAGAAGCGGGACTAGTCACAGATACGCAGTATTTT CASSQEAGLVTDTQYF
TRBD2 once 16 TRBJ2-7 TRBV28 TGTGCCAGCAGTCCGGTGGGGGCTAGCGGGACCTACGAGCAGTACTTC CASSPVGASGTYEQYF
- - 13 TRBJ2-7 TRBV28 TGTGCCAGCAGTGGGGGCGCGAGGTTGGAGCAGTACTTC CASSGGARLEQYF
- - 13 TRBJ1-1 TRBV29-1 TGCAGCCACACCGATGGAGGGAACACTGAAGCTTTCTTT CSHTDGGNTEAFF
TRBD1 few 16 TRBJ2-5 TRBV28 TGTGCCAGCAGCCTAACCAAAGGGACAGGGAAAGAGACCCAGTACTTC CASSLTKGTGKETQYF
- few 13 TRBJ2-1 TRBV29-1 TGCAGCGCAGAGCGGAGCAGGAACAATGAGCAGTTCTTC CSAERSRNNEQFF
- few 15 TRBJ1-2 TRBV18 TGTGCCAGCTCACCAGACAGCTCCGCTAACTATGGCTACACCTTC CASSPDSSANYGYTF
TRBD2 - 12 TRBJ2-3 TRBV19 TGTGCCAGTAGGTCGGGAGGGGATACGCAGTATTTT CASRSGGDTQYF
- - 13 TRBJ1-4 TRBV29-1 TGCAGCGTTGAGGGGCCAACTAATGAAAAACTGTTTTTT CSVEGPTNEKLFF
- - 15 TRBJ2-3 TRBV7-7 TGTGCCAGCAGCTTAGAGGCAGGGGTCCTAGATACGCAGTATTTT CASSLEAGVLDTQYF
- once 15 TRBJ2-7 TRBV28 TGTGCCAGCAGCGCCCTGGAACGTGATACGTACGAGCAGTACTTC CASSALERDTYEQYF
- - 14 TRBJ2-1 TRBV7-2 TGTGCCAGCCACTTGGGCAACGCTAACAATGAGCAGTTCTTC CASHLGNANNEQFF
- - 12 TRBJ1-2 TRBV20-1 TGCAGTGCCCCCGCAGCTAACTATGGCTACACCTTC CSAPAANYGYTF
TRBD2 few 15 TRBJ2-7 TRBV20-1 TGCAGTGCTAGGGGACTAGCGGGAGCCCACTACGAGCAGTACTTC CSARGLAGAHYEQYF
- - 16 TRBJ2-1 TRBV5-1 TGCGCCAGCAGCTTCTCGCCGTGGGATCCAAACAATGAGCAGTTCTTC CASSFSPWDPNNEQFF
- - 15 TRBJ2-5 TRBV12-3/TRBV12-4 TGTGCCAGCAGCTCCCTTGGACAGTACCAAGAGACCCAGTACTTC CASSSLGQYQETQYF
- - 15 TRBJ1-2 TRBV5-4 TGTGCCAGCAGCCCCCGTACCGGGGATCTCTATGGCTACACCTTC CASSPRTGDLYGYTF
- few 14 TRBJ2-1 TRBV6-2/TRBV6-3 TGTGCCAGCAGTTATTGGGCGGGCCGGCCTGAGCAGTTCTTC CASSYWAGRPEQFF
TRBD1 - 16 TRBJ2-2 TRBV5-1 TGCGCCAGCAGCTTAGACAGGGGAACGAACACCGGGGAGCTGTTTTTT CASSLDRGTNTGELFF
- few 17 TRBJ1-2 TRBV20-1 TGCAGTGCTAGGGACATAACGGGACGCCTGAACCATTATGGCTACACCTTC CSARDITGRLNHYGYTF
TRBD1 - 14 TRBJ1-2 TRBV18 TGTGCCAGCACAACCGGGACAGGGAACTATGGCTACACCTTC CASTTGTGNYGYTF
TRBD2 - 14 TRBJ2-2 TRBV29-1 TGCAGCGTGAGACTAGCGGGATACACCGGGGAGCTGTTTTTT CSVRLAGYTGELFF
TRBD2 many 14 TRBJ2-1 TRBV20-1 TGCAGTGCTATCGGGGGGAGGACTTACAATGAGCAGTTCTTC CSAIGGRTYNEQFF
TRBD1 few 15 TRBJ1-1 TRBV6-1 TGTGCCAGCAGTGCCATGGGGACAGGGGAGGTTGAAGCTTTCTTT CASSAMGTGEVEAFF
TRBD2 few 17 TRBJ2-1 TRBV4-2 TGTGCCAGCAGCCAAGAGGGGAGCGGGAGATTTTACAATGAGCAGTTCTTC CASSQEGSGRFYNEQFF
TRBD1 - 14 TRBJ2-1 TRBV5-6 TGTGCCAGCAGCTTGGCCCAGGGGGCGAATGAGCAGTTCTTC CASSLAQGANEQFF
- - 15 TRBJ1-2 TRBV12-3/TRBV12-4 TGTGCCAGCAGTCAAACCCCCGCCGGAAGGGGTGGCTACACCTTC CASSQTPAGRGGYTF
TRBD2 few 15 TRBJ2-3 TRBV7-2 TGTGCCAGCAGCTTACGCGGGAGGGGCACAGATACGCAGTATTTT CASSLRGRGTDTQYF